The 21 T cell receptor beta chains below all came from one sample that was sequenced in a study of tumor-infiltrating lymphocytes in primary liver carcinoma. Germline DNA was also extracted, and blood RNA derived from unsorted whole blood. Reverse transcription of roughly 480 ng total RNA with a constant-region primer produced TCR beta cDNA. Slightly modified ARM-PCR with three nested multiplex PCR rounds yielded TCR beta libraries. TRBV1-TRBV30 forward primers and a C-beta reverse primer were used in the first two PCR rounds, which each ran for 10 cycles. TCRdb recomputed calls from the multiplex PCR reads with MiXCR, one row per CDR3 protein. The sample includes about 300,000 distinct CDR3 sequences, 65% of them seen just once. Material for sequencing was peripheral blood. The origin of the receptors is a man aged 40-49 years with primary liver carcinoma and hepatitis B virus infection.

This clonotype has a count of ten or more. The rearrangement joins TRBV6-5 to TRBJ1-4; tentative D call: TRBD1 (6 bases). The CDR3 is 15 residues long. Per germline, CDR1 MNHEY and CDR2 SVGAGI. V gave up 6 bases and J gave up 0 bases, with 11 bases separating them. CDR3 loop: CASRQGRATNEKLFF. For the CDR3, the DNA is TGTGCCAGCAGACAGGGAAGAGCAACTAATGAAAAACTGTTTTTT.

Comment on this clonotype: This may come from a read error, since a much larger clone is one base off. The chain employs TRBV6-5 and TRBJ2-7; D is unresolved. This CDR3 is 12 amino acids long. CDR1 is MNHEY and CDR2 is SVGAGI in the germline V gene. Trimming pared 6 bases from V and 3 bases from J, leaving 9 bases between. The CDR3 spells CASRRWDYEQYF. The CDR3, as DNA: TGTGCCAGCAGACGGTGGGACTACGAGCAGTACTTC.

This clonotype showed up many times. This sequence joins TRBV12-3 or TRBV12-4 and TRBJ2-1, with 10 bases fitting TRBD1. CDR3 length: 15 amino acids. Germline trimming cut 6 bases from V and 5 bases from J; bases unmatched to any gene: 7. This chain's CDR3 is CASRTRDRGNNEQFF. In nucleotides, the CDR3 is TGTGCCAGCAGGACCCGGGACAGGGGTAACAATGAGCAGTTCTTC.

Regarding this clonotype: A much larger clone sits a single nucleotide away, making a read error possible. The chain combines TRBV6-1 with TRBJ2-1; the D is unclear. The V gene's germline CDR1 is MNHNS and CDR2 SASEGT. The CDR3 is made up of 15 amino acids. CDR3 in amino acids: CASSVWPGSYDEQFF. CDR3 in DNA: TGTGCCAGCAGTGTTTGGCCGGGTTCCTACGATGAGCAGTTCTTC.

This clonotype was seen repeatedly, ten times or more. The CDR3 is CASKTRGRGQPQHF. Here the CDR3 DNA reads TGTGCCAGCAAGACCAGGGGGCGCGGGCAGCCCCAGCATTTT. This chain connects TRBV6-2 or TRBV6-3 to TRBJ1-5; 8 bases fit TRBD1. The J segment lost 7 bases and the V segment lost 7 bases, leaving 9 bases of the junction unmatched. The CDR3 is made up of 14 amino acids. CDR1 MNHEY and CDR2 SVGEGT come from the germline V gene.

This clonotype has only a few counts. V gene TRBV10-3 combines with J gene TRBJ2-7, with D perhaps matching TRBD1 or TRBD2 (5 bases each). Germline loops: CDR1 ENHRY, CDR2 SYGVKD. The CDR3 extends over 15 amino acids. V was clipped by 6 bases and J by 4 bases, with 19 bases between them. The CDR3 loop reads CAIRGPGRGSYEQYF. CDR3 DNA: TGTGCCATCAGGGGTCCGGGACGGGGATCTTACGAGCAGTACTTC.

The rearrangement links TRBV2 to TRBJ2-1, with 8 bases that match TRBD2. The V segment lost 8 bases and the J segment 5 bases; nucleotides outside the gene matches: 2. Germline CDR1 SNHLY, CDR2 FYNNEI. CDR3 length equals 12 residues. For the CDR3, the DNA is TGTGCCAGCCAGCGGGAGAACAATGAGCAGTTCTTC. Translation: CASQRENNEQFF.

This clonotype was counted a single time. The genes are TRBV5-4 and TRBJ2-2; 8 positions match TRBD1. The CDR3 totals 17 residues. The germline gives CDR1 SGHNT, CDR2 YYREEE (reference sequence). V was clipped by 3 bases and J by 4 bases; unmatched bases: 11. In DNA form, the CDR3 reads TGTGCCAGCAGCTCGACACGGACAGGGCAGAGCACCGGGGAGCTGTTTTTT. Amino acids: CASSSTRTGQSTGELFF.

The chain uses TRBV29-1 and TRBJ2-3, with a tentative D call TRBD1 (5 bases). CDR1 is SQVTM and CDR2 is ANQGSEA in the germline V gene. This CDR3 spans 16 amino acids. Trimming removed 4 bases from V and 6 bases from J, with 23 bases in between. The CDR3 DNA is TGCAGCGTTGCGTGGGTAACAGGCGCCAGTAGGGATACGCAGTATTTT. This translates into CSVAWVTGASRDTQYF.

V usage is TRBV28 and J usage is TRBJ2-2; 16 bases map to TRBD2. Germline-derived CDR1 and CDR2 are MDHEN and SYDVKM. V trimming: 4 bases; J trimming: 6 bases; junction bases outside the gene matches: 2. The CDR3 totals 16 residues. CDR3 coding DNA: TGTGCCAGCAGTTCGGGACTAGCGGGAGGGCCCGGGGAGCTGTTTTTT. It yields the protein CASSSGLAGGPGELFF.

This clonotype was seen repeatedly, ten times or more. This sequence joins TRBV12-3 or TRBV12-4 and TRBJ2-1; the D gene could be TRBD1 or TRBD2 (6 bases each). Trimming left V 2 bases short and J 3 bases short, with 11 bases between. The CDR3 spans 15 residues. CDR3 bases: TGTGCCAGCAGTTTACTGGGGGGCCTCTACAATGAGCAGTTCTTC. Its protein is CASSLLGGLYNEQFF.

Concerning this clonotype itself: One end of the junction does not line up with germline, which may come from a read error. The V gene is TRBV6-2 or TRBV6-3, the J gene TRBJ1-1; 9 bases align to TRBD1. The germline V gene has CDR1 MNHEY and CDR2 SVGEGT. CDR3 length: 14 amino acids. The CDR3: CVSRGTGSRTEAFF. For the CDR3, the DNA is TGTGTCAGCAGGGGGACAGGGTCCCGGACTGAAGCTTTCTTT.

Regarding this clonotype: It may be a read error: a sequence one base away is much more abundant. The chain has TRBV7-8 and TRBJ2-7, with D unresolved. The CDR3 consists of 13 residues. V was pared by 5 bases and J by 3 bases, with 11 bases between. Germline CDR1 SGHVS, CDR2 FQNEAQ. DNA for the CDR3: TGTGCCAGCAGCATAGGGCGGATCTACGAGCAGTACTTC. Translating gives CASSIGRIYEQYF.

This clonotype was found many times. The V and J genes are TRBV29-1 and TRBJ2-1; D is unclear. CDR1 is SQVTM, CDR2 ANQGSEA, per germline. V gave up 4 bases and J gave up 4 bases, with 11 bases separating them. The CDR3 contains 13 residues. CDR3 region: CSVGQPFYNEQFF. The CDR3 DNA reads as TGCAGCGTTGGGCAGCCTTTTTACAATGAGCAGTTCTTC.

As for this clonotype: A read error is possible here, since a much larger clone lies one base away. The genes are TRBV6-1 and TRBJ2-1; D assignment may be TRBD1 or TRBD2 (5 bases each). CDR1 and CDR2 (germline): MNHNS, SASEGT. Trimming stripped 6 bases from V and 9 bases from J, with 18 bases between. The CDR3 has 14 residues. CDR3 sequence (DNA): TGTGCCAGCAGACCTAACGGGATGAGGGGTGAGCAGTTCTTC. Translating gives CASRPNGMRGEQFF.

In regard to this clonotype: A junction boundary mismatches the germline segment, possibly from a read error. J is TRBJ2-1 and V is TRBV14; D not certain. The CDR3 length is 13 residues. Germline V gives CDR1 SGHDN, CDR2 FVKESK. The DNA of the CDR3 is TGTGCCAGCAGCCAAGCCAGTATCGGTGAGCAGTCCTTC. This encodes CASSQASIGEQSF.

The chain combines TRBV30 with TRBJ2-7; the match to TRBD1 covers 11 bases. V lost 1 base and J lost 0; bases outside the gene matches: 5. Germline assignment: CDR1 GTSNPN and CDR2 SVGIG (reference sequence). The CDR3 extends over 16 amino acids. CDR3 protein: CAWSAGQGVFSYEQYF. The CDR3 region has the DNA TGTGCCTGGAGTGCGGGACAGGGGGTTTTCTCCTACGAGCAGTACTTC.

Remarks on this clonotype: A much larger clone is a single base away; this may be a read error. The chain has TRBV10-3 and TRBJ2-3; D is tentatively TRBD1 or TRBD2 (7 bases each). Germline V gene data show CDR1 as ENHRY and CDR2 as SYGVKD. The CDR3 runs 14 residues. In DNA form, the CDR3 reads TGTGCCTCAGAAGCGGGAAGAGGGACAGATACGCGGTATTTT. Its protein product is CASEAGRGTDTRYF.

The chain employs TRBV11-1 and TRBJ2-1; D is perhaps TRBD1 (5 bases). V was clipped by 7 bases and J by 4 bases, with 20 bases between them. Germline lookup yields CDR1 SGHAT and CDR2 FQDESV (reference sequence). The CDR3 covers 16 residues. The CDR3 sequence is CASNPITGAYYNEQFF. The CDR3 bases are TGTGCCAGCAACCCCATAACAGGAGCGTATTACAATGAGCAGTTCTTC.

On this clonotype itself: A read error is possible here, since a much larger clone lies one base away. The rearrangement joins TRBV11-2 to TRBJ2-3, with a possible D match to TRBD2 (5 bases). V lost 4 bases and J 2 bases, leaving 16 bases between the germline ends. The germline gives CDR1 SGHAT, CDR2 FQNNGV. This CDR3 contains 16 residues. This chain's CDR3 is CASSSLARGPTDTQYF. Here the CDR3 DNA reads TGTGCCAGCAGCTCCTTAGCGAGAGGGCCCACAGATACGCAGTATTTT.

V usage is TRBV29-1 and J usage is TRBJ2-3, with D possibly called TRBD1 or TRBD2 (5 bases each). Germline CDR1 SQVTM, CDR2 ANQGSEA. V was clipped by 8 bases and J by 0 bases, with 12 bases between them. The CDR3 extends over 13 amino acids. CDR3 sequence reads: CSFGATSTDTQYF. The CDR3 nucleotides are TGCAGCTTCGGGGCAACGAGCACAGATACGCAGTATTTT.